The clone carrying this T cell receptor (beta chain) has more than one count but fewer than ten. Its antigen is unidentified. The conserved phenylalanine or tryptophan is not found at the CDR3 terminus, so this likely reflects a read error. The DNA is left out, because the CDR3 cannot be placed on it with certainty; the CDR3 is given as TCRdb lists it. This entry comes from a study of T-cell reconstitution after alpha-beta-depleted transplantation in children. Points from the study as a whole: One year post-transplant, T-cell counts and diversity were largely derived from T cells produced anew. Certain patients had high TCRbeta diversity at day 60, and it came from recipient T cells and thymic progenitors that survived.

Unique molecular identifiers were used to barcode this TCRbeta library. Via MiXCR, TCRdb re-called the PCR reads, giving one row per CDR3 protein. The sample has approximately 650,000 distinct CDR3 sequences; around 12% are singletons. A total of 12 residues make up the CDR3, ends included. CDR1 SEHNR and CDR2 FQNEAQ come from the germline V gene (reference sequence). The genes are TRBV7-9 and TRBJ1-1; whether TRBD1, the table's D call, matches the DNA was not checked. The receptor's source is a girl aged 2 to 9 with congenital amegakaryocytic thrombocytopenia, due to receive a stem cell transplant. The specimen comprised PBMCs, sampled before TCRalphabeta/CD19-depleted stem cell transplant. The CDR3 protein is CASSRPGQELLA.